This T cell receptor (beta chain) stems from a study of T cells in narcolepsy. Findings and caveats of the study: Reportedly, autoreactive clonotypes were serially detected in patients' blood but not controls'. No autoreactive T cell clone sequences appeared in some memory CD4+ repertoires.

The data were produced by immunoSEQ multiplex PCR, yet TCRdb's version contains in-frame clones alone and is incomplete. The top ten hold approximately 1.3% of the sample, which has 20,000 to 30,000 clones, approximately 85% seen once. The CDR3 sequence is 11 residues long. Trimming cost V 7 bases and J 4 bases, with 7 bases left between them. Germline lookup yields CDR1 SGHRS and CDR2 YFSETQ. On this clone itself: Its matching antigen is unknown.

The sequenced sample was CD45RA- memory CD4+ T cells from PBMCs. The sequence was obtained from a human donor with narcolepsy. This rearrangement joins TRBV5-1 to TRBJ2-3; weak D call: TRBD1 (5 bases). CDR3 in amino acids: CASSRADTQYF. Here the CDR3 DNA reads TGCGCCAGCTCCAGGGCAGATACGCAGTATTTT.